In this sample, the clone carrying this T cell receptor (beta chain) turned up once. Antigen specificity is unknown. The sample is drawn from a study of T cell repertoires in cytomegalovirus infection. General study findings and limits: In two of eight donors, the top clonotype was HLA-C-restricted CMV-specific.

The CDR3 length is 15 residues. Germline loops: CDR1 SGHNT, CDR2 YYREEE (reference sequence). V gave up 4 bases and J gave up 2 bases, with 13 bases separating them. Each CDR3 protein gets one entry after TCRdb re-called the reads with MiXCR. The profile shows 70,000 to 75,000 distinct CDR3 sequences, around 3.8% of them singletons. The chain carries TRBV5-4 and TRBJ2-1, with D hard to call. Sequencing input: PBMCs. The source is a human donor in good health (CMV status not recorded). Some clones in this sample may be carry-over from other donors' samples. This CDR3 reads CASSQSAGTYNEQFF. The CDR3, as DNA: TGTGCCAGCAGCCAAAGCGCAGGCACCTACAATGAGCAGTTCTTC.